This T cell receptor beta chain originates from a study of regulatory T cells in long-lasting Graves disease. Relying on iRepertoire HTBI primers and Arm-PCR of CDR3 regions, the team built TCR beta libraries. TCRdb independently ran MiXCR on the multiplex PCR reads; one entry per CDR3 protein. The sample holds a few hundred thousand distinct CDR3 sequences, 20% to 25% seen once. The time point: persistent/refractory GD, antithyroid drugs over 5 years with positive TRAb. PBMC RNA was the source of the TCR library. Blood from the periphery, about 9.7 milliliters in all, was drawn into EDTA tubes. The CDR3 extends over 16 amino acids. V shed 2 bases and J 5 bases; nucleotides not matched to a gene: 6. The germline gives CDR1 SGHTA, CDR2 FQGTGA.

The chain joins TRBV7-3 to TRBJ2-2; 9 bases are shared with TRBD2. This receptor was identified in a female donor with Graves disease. Here the sequenced sample was peripheral blood mononuclear cells (PBMCs), taken when the disease was refractory, from a patient treated with antithyroid drugs. CDR3 DNA: TGTGCCAGCAGCTTAGCGGGAGGGCCGCGGACCGGGGAGCTGTTTTTT. Translated: CASSLAGGPRTGELFF.